This T cell receptor beta chain appears in the sequencing data of a study of Ad26.COV2.S vaccination and SARS-CoV-2 variants. Study context: The Ad26.COV2.S arm of the COV1001 trial was where the donor was placed. Whole-study results and caveats: Recipients of vaccine and of placebo showed similar breadth of their non-spike TCR repertoires.

Trimming removed 4 bases from V and 9 bases from J; junction bases left unmatched: 20. The CDR3 totals 19 residues. Germline values: CDR1 MNHEY, CDR2 SMNVEV (reference sequence). As for this clone: Its antigen is not known.

Treatment meaning: roughly 18 received Ad26.COV2.S at low or high dose, single or two shots; about five received placebo; per-sample allocation not given. Specimen acquisition occurred on day 63 following the initial vaccine or placebo injection. An 18-55-year-old adult in Boston served as donor. TCRdb's copy holds only in-frame clones and misses some; the assay was immunoSEQ multiplex PCR. The table shows around 500,000 clones, with nearly 90% occurring only once. The chain combines TRBV27 with TRBJ1-6; 8 bases fit TRBD1. The TCR sequence derives from a person between 18 and 60 years old who received the Ad26.COV2.S COVID-19 vaccine or a placebo. This material consisted of peripheral blood, taken in a trial of Ad26.COV2.S vaccine versus placebo. The CDR3 DNA follows: TGTGCCAGCAGTTCACGGACAGGGAGGCGTCTTTGGGTTGGTTCACCCCTCCACTTT. Translated, it gives CASSSRTGRRLWVGSPLHF.